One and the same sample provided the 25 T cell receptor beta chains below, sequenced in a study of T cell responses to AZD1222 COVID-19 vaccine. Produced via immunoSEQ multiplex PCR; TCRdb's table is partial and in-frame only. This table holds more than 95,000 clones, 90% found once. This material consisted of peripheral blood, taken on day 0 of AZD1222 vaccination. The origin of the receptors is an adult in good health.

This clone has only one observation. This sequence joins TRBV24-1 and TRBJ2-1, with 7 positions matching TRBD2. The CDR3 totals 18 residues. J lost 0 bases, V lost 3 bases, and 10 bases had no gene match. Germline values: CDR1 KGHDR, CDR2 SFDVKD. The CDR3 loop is CATSDPTPSGYSYNEQFF. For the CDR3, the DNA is TGTGCCACCAGTGATCCCACCCCTAGCGGCTACTCCTACAATGAGCAGTTCTTC.

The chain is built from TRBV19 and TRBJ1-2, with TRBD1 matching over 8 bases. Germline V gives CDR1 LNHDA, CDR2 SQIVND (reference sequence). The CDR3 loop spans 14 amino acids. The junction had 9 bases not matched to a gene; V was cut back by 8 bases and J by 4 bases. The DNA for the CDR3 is TGTGCCAGTTCATCAGGACAGGGAAGCTATGGCTACACCTTC. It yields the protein CASSSGQGSYGYTF.

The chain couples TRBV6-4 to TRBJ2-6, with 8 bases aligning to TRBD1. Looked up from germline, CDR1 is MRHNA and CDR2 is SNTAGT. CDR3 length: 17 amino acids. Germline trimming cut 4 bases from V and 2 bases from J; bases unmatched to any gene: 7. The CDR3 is CASSAHGTGTGANVLTF. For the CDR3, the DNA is TGTGCCAGCAGTGCACACGGGACAGGAACTGGGGCCAACGTCCTGACTTTC.

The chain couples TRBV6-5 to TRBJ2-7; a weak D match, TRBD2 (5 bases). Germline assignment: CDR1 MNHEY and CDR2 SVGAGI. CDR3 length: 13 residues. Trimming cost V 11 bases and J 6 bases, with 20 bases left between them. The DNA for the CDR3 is TGTGCCGGCTCACGGGGTTCCTCCGCCGAGCAGTACTTC. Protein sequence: CAGSRGSSAEQYF.

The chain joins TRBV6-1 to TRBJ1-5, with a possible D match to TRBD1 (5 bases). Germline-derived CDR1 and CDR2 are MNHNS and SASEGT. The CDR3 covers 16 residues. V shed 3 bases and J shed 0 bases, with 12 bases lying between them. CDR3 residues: CASSEGQVHSNQPQHF. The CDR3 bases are TGTGCCAGCAGTGAGGGGCAGGTCCATAGCAATCAGCCCCAGCATTTT.

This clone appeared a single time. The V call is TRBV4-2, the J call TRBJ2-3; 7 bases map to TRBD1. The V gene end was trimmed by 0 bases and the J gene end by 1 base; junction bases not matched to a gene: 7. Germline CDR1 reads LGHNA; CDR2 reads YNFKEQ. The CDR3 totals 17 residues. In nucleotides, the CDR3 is TGTGCCAGCAGCCAAGATCCCCCTGGACAGGGCACAGATACGCAGTATTTT. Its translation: CASSQDPPGQGTDTQYF.

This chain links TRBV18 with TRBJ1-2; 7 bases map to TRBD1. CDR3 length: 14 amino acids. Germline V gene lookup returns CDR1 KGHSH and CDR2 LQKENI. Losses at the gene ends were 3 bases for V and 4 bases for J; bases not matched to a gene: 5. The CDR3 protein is CASSPRQGFYGYTF. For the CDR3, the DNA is TGTGCCAGCTCACCGAGACAGGGTTTCTATGGCTACACCTTC.

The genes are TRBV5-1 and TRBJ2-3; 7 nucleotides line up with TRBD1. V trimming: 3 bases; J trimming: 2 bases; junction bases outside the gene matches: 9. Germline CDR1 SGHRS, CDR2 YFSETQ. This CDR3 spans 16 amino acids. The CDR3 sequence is CASSWTGTATTDTQYF. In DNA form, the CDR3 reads TGCGCCAGCAGCTGGACCGGGACAGCTACCACAGATACGCAGTATTTT.

For the CDR3, the DNA is TGTGCCAGCAGCTTGCGGGAAGCTGACGAGCAGTACTTC. It specifies CASSLREADEQYF. The gene calls are TRBV11-1 and TRBJ2-7; weak D call: TRBD2 (6 bases). Germline CDR1 SGHAT, CDR2 FQDESV (reference sequence). Trimming pared 3 bases from V and 5 bases from J, leaving 11 bases between. This CDR3 spans 13 amino acids. Complete variable domain (other parts from reference TRBV11-1 and TRBJ2-7): EAEVAQSPRYKITEKSQAVAFWCDPISGHATLYWYRQILGQGPELLVQFQDESVVDDSQLPKDRFSAERLKGVDSTLKIQPAELGDSAMYLCASSLREADEQYFGPGTRLTVT.

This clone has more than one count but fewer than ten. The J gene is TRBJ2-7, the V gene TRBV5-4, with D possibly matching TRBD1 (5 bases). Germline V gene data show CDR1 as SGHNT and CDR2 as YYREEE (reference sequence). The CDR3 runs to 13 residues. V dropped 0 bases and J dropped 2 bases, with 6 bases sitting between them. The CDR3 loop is CASSLEGTYEQYF. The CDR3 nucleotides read TGTGCCAGCAGCTTGGAGGGGACCTACGAGCAGTACTTC.

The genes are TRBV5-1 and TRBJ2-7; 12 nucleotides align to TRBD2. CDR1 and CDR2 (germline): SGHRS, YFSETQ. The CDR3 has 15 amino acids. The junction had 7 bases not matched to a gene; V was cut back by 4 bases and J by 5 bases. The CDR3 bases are TGCGCCAGCAGCAGGAGTACTAGCGGGAGGAACGAGCAGTACTTC. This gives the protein CASSRSTSGRNEQYF.

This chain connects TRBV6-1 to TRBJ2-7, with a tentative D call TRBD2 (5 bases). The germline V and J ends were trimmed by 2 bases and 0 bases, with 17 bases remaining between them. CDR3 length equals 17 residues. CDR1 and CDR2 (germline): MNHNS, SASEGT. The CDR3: CASSEQPNSGISYEQYF. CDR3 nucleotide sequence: TGTGCCAGCAGTGAACAACCCAATTCGGGGATCTCCTACGAGCAGTACTTC.

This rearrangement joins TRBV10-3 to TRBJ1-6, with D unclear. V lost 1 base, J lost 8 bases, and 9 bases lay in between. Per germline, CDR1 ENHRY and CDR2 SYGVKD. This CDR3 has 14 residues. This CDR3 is CAISELAEDSPLHF. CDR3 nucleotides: TGTGCCATCAGTGAGTTGGCGGAAGATTCACCCCTCCACTTT.

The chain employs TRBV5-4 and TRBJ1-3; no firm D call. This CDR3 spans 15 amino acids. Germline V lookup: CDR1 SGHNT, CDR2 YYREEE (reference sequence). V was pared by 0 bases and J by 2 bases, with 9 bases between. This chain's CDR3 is CASSLGVGTGNTIYF. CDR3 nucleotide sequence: TGTGCCAGCAGCTTGGGGGTCGGGACTGGAAACACCATATATTTT.

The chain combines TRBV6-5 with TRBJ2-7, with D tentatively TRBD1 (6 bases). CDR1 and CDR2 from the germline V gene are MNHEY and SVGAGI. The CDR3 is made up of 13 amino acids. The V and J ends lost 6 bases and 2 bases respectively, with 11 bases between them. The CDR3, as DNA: TGTGCCAGCAGCAGAGGGGGAACCTACGAGCAGTACTTC. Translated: CASSRGGTYEQYF.

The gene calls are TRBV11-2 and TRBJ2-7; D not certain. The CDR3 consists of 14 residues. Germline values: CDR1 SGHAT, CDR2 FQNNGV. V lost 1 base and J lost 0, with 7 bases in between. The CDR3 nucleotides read TGTGCCAGCAGCTTAGTGTACAACTCCTACGAGCAGTACTTC. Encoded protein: CASSLVYNSYEQYF.

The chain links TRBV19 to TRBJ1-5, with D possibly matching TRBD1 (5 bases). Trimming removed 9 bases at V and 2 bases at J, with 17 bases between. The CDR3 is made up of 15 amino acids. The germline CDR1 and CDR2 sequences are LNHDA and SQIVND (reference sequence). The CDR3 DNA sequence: TGTGCCAGCGGGGGAGGGAGGTCCGGCAATCAGCCCCAGCATTTT. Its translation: CASGGGRSGNQPQHF.

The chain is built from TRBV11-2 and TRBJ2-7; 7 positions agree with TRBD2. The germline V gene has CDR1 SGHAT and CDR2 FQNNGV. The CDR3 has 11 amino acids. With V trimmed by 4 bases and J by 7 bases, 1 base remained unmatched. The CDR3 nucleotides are TGTGCCAGCAGCTGGGGGGGAGAGCAGTACTTC. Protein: CASSWGGEQYF.

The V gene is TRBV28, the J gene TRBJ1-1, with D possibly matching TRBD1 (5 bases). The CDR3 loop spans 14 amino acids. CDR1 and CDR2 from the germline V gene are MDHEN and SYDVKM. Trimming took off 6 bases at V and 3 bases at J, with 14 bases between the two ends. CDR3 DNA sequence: TGTGCCAGCAGGGCTGGCGGGGCGTACACTGAAGCTTTCTTT. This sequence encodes CASRAGGAYTEAFF. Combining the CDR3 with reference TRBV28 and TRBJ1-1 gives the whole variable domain DVKVTQSSRYLVKRTGEKVFLECVQDMDHENMFWYRQDPGLGLRLIYFSYDVKMKEKGDIPEGYSVSREKKERFSLILESASTNQTSMYLCASRAGGAYTEAFFGQGTRLTVV.

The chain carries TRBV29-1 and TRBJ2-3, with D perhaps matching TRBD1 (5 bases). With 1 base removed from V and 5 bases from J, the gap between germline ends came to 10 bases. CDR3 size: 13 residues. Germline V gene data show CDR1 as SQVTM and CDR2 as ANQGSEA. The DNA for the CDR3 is TGCAGCGTTGAAGGCAGGGCGGTAGATACGCAGTATTTT. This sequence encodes CSVEGRAVDTQYF.

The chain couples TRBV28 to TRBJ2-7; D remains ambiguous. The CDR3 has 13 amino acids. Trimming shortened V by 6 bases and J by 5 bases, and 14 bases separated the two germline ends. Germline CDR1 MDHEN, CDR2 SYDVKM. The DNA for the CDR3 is TGTGCCAGCAGAATAAGCCGGGCCCACGAGCAGTACTTC. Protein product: CASRISRAHEQYF.

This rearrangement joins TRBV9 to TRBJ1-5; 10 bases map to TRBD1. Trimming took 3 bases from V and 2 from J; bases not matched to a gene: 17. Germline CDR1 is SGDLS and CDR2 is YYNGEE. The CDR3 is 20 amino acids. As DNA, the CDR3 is TGTGCCAGCAGCGGCCCTCCCCGGGACAGGGGCCGGGTGGGCAATCAGCCCCAGCATTTT. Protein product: CASSGPPRDRGRVGNQPQHF.

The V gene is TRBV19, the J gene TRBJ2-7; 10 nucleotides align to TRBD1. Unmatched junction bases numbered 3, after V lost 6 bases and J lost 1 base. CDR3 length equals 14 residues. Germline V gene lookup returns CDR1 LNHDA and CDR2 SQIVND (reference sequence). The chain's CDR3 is CASRPGQGSYEQYF. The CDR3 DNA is TGTGCCAGTAGACCGGGACAGGGGTCCTACGAGCAGTACTTC. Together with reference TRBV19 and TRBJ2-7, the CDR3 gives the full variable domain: DGGITQSPKYLFRKEGQNVTLSCEQNLNHDAMYWYRQDPGQGLRLIYYSQIVNDFQKGDIAEGYSVSREKKESFPLTVTSAQKNPTAFYLCASRPGQGSYEQYFGPGTRLTVT.

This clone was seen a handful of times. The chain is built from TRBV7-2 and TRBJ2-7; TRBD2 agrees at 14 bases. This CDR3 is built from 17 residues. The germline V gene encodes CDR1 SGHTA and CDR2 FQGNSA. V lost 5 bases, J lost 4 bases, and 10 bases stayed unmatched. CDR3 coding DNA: TGTGCCAGCAGCGCCCGGACTAGCGGGAGGCCCCGTTACGAGCAGTACTTC. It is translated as CASSARTSGRPRYEQYF. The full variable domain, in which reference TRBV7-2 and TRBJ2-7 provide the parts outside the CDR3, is GAGVSQSPSNKVTEKGKDVELRCDPISGHTALYWYRQSLGQGLEFLIYFQGNSAPDKSGLPSDRFSAERTGGSVSTLTIQRTQQEDSAVYLCASSARTSGRPRYEQYFGPGTRLTVT.

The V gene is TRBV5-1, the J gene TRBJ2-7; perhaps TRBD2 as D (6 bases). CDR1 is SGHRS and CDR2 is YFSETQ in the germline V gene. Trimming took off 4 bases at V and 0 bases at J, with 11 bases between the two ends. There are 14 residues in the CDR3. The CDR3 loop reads CASSTGDPSYEQYF. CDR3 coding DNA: TGCGCCAGCAGCACGGGAGACCCCTCCTACGAGCAGTACTTC.